The 19 T cell receptor beta chains reported below all come from one sample, sequenced in a study of response to subunit inactivated influenza vaccine. TCRdb processed the RT-PCR reads anew with MiXCR; each CDR3 protein has one entry. The profile shows roughly 500,000 distinct CDR3 sequences, under 30% of them singletons. The same data also contributed to another study, on T cells expressing NK-cell markers. That paper adds: 5'RACE template switching with UMIs produced the TCR beta cDNA.

The input for sequencing was CD4+ T cells sorted from PBMCs, taken roughly 12 days after vaccination. Receptor source: a man aged 45-65 years who received an inactivated influenza vaccine.

This rearrangement joins TRBV7-2 to TRBJ1-1, with no clear D. The CDR3 has 14 residues. Germline CDR1 SGHTA, CDR2 FQGNSA. Trimming left V 5 bases short and J 1 base short, with 11 bases between. The CDR3 is CASSRTRSNTEAFF. As DNA, the CDR3 is TGTGCCAGCAGCCGGACCCGGTCGAACACTGAAGCTTTCTTT.

This clonotype has a count of ten or more. The chain recombines TRBV12-3 or TRBV12-4 with TRBJ2-5; 9 positions match TRBD1. V was clipped by 8 bases and J by 8 bases; unmatched bases: 9. The CDR3 has 13 residues. The DNA for the CDR3 is TGTGCCAGCTTTTCCGGACAGGGGATTACCCAGTACTTC. It codes for CASFSGQGITQYF.

This sequence joins TRBV29-1 and TRBJ2-2, with a possible D match to TRBD2 (6 bases). The length of the CDR3 is 12 residues. Germline V gene data show CDR1 as SQVTM and CDR2 as ANQGSEA. V gave up 6 bases and J gave up 7 bases, with 12 bases separating them. CDR3: CSVGDSDGELFF. As DNA, the CDR3 is TGCAGCGTGGGGGACTCCGACGGGGAGCTGTTTTTT.

This clonotype has just a few counts. The chain has TRBV4-1 and TRBJ2-1; 14 positions agree with TRBD2. Per germline, CDR1 MGHRA and CDR2 YSYEKL. The V segment lost 0 bases and the J segment 0 bases; nucleotides outside the gene matches: 10. This CDR3 comprises 21 residues. Written as DNA, the CDR3 is TGCGCCAGCAGCCAAGAATCCGGACTAGCGGGAGGCCGGAGCTCCTACAATGAGCAGTTCTTC. Amino acids: CASSQESGLAGGRSSYNEQFF.

The chain combines TRBV4-3 with TRBJ2-3; the match to TRBD2 covers 7 bases. V shed 0 bases and J 0 bases; nucleotides not matched to a gene: 6. The CDR3 has 17 amino acids. Germline loops: CDR1 LGHNA, CDR2 YSLEER. DNA for the CDR3: TGCGCCAGCAGCCAAGATACACTAGCGTTTAGCACAGATACGCAGTATTTT. It encodes CASSQDTLAFSTDTQYF.

This chain connects TRBV12-3 or TRBV12-4 to TRBJ1-2; 7 nucleotides align to TRBD1. This CDR3 has 13 amino acids. V was clipped by 4 bases and J by 7 bases; unmatched bases: 6. Written as DNA, the CDR3 is TGTGCCAGCAGTTCGACAGGGATGGGTGGCTACACCTTC. This sequence encodes CASSSTGMGGYTF.

The DNA of the CDR3 is TGTGCCATCAGTGAGGCTAGCGGGAGTTTAACAGATACGCAGTATTTT. Protein product: CAISEASGSLTDTQYF. The J gene is TRBJ2-3, the V gene TRBV10-3, with TRBD2 matching over 10 bases. CDR3 length: 16 residues. CDR1 ENHRY and CDR2 SYGVKD come from the germline V gene. V lost 2 bases to trimming and J lost 3 bases; unmatched junction nucleotides: 5.

This clonotype was recorded a few times. V is TRBV6-2 or TRBV6-3 and J is TRBJ1-1; D may be TRBD1 (5 bases). The CDR3 loop spans 15 amino acids. Germline assignment: CDR1 MNHEY and CDR2 SVGEGT. Trimming shortened V by 7 bases and J by 1 base, and 16 bases separated the two germline ends. The CDR3 DNA is TGTGCCAGCACCAACCTCGCCGGGGGGAACACTGAAGCTTTCTTT. Its translation is CASTNLAGGNTEAFF.

This clonotype was seen only a few times. The chain is built from TRBV7-9 and TRBJ2-3, with TRBD1 matching over 9 bases. Germline CDR1 and CDR2: SEHNR and FQNEAQ (reference sequence). V shed 6 bases, J shed 5 bases, and the junction held 9 bases outside the gene matches. The CDR3 is 15 residues long. Here the CDR3 DNA reads TGTGCCAGCAGTTACAGGGGGCAAGTGAAAGATACGCAGTATTTT. It translates to CASSYRGQVKDTQYF.

The rearrangement joins TRBV7-2 to TRBJ1-6, with no clear D. The V end lost 5 bases, the J end lost 5 bases, and 16 bases lay between the germline ends. Germline CDR1 is SGHTA and CDR2 is FQGNSA. The CDR3 has 16 residues. DNA for the CDR3: TGTGCCAGCAGCCGCCCCTTTCGGAGGGATAATTCACCCCTCCACTTT. The encoded protein is CASSRPFRRDNSPLHF.

The chain has TRBV3-1 and TRBJ2-7, with D possibly matching TRBD2 (6 bases). CDR3 length: 16 amino acids. The ends were cut back, 3 bases at V and 4 bases at J, with 19 bases in the middle. CDR1 and CDR2 from the germline V gene are LGHDT and YNNKEL (reference sequence). The CDR3 here is CASSQGPLRRGYEQYF. The CDR3, as DNA: TGTGCCAGCAGCCAGGGCCCCCTCAGGCGGGGTTACGAGCAGTACTTC.

CDR3 DNA: TGTGCCAGCAGTTACCTGGGGGCTGGCGTGACCCAGTACTTC. Amino acid sequence: CASSYLGAGVTQYF. The chain couples TRBV6-5 to TRBJ2-5; a possible D gene is TRBD1 (6 bases). The length of the CDR3 is 14 residues. The V end lost 2 bases, the J end lost 7 bases, and 14 bases lay between the germline ends. Germline loops: CDR1 MNHEY, CDR2 SVGAGI.

The chain employs TRBV7-8 and TRBJ2-5; 7 bases map to TRBD2. The junction had 7 bases not matched to a gene; V was cut back by 3 bases and J by 3 bases. The germline V gene has CDR1 SGHVS and CDR2 FQNEAQ. The CDR3 has 15 residues. The CDR3 DNA sequence: TGTGCCAGCAGCTTGGGAATGGGGAGGGAAGAGACCCAGTACTTC. Translating gives CASSLGMGREETQYF.

The CDR3 sequence is CASAGLAYEQYF. The CDR3 DNA follows: TGTGCCAGCGCAGGCCTCGCCTACGAGCAGTACTTC. The chain couples TRBV2 to TRBJ2-7, with D uncertain. The CDR3 has 12 residues. Trimming took off 8 bases at V and 2 bases at J, with 10 bases between the two ends. Germline V gene lookup returns CDR1 SNHLY and CDR2 FYNNEI.

Only a few counts were recorded for this clonotype. V is TRBV7-3 and J is TRBJ2-7, with D possibly matching TRBD2 (5 bases). The CDR3 totals 14 residues. CDR1 and CDR2 from the germline V gene are SGHTA and FQGTGA. V lost 3 bases and J lost 4, with 13 bases in between. The CDR3 reads CASSLGSGMYEQYF. CDR3 DNA sequence: TGTGCCAGCAGCTTGGGTTCCGGGATGTACGAGCAGTACTTC.

This sequence joins TRBV7-2 and TRBJ1-5; 8 bases line up with TRBD1. Germline CDR1 is SGHTA and CDR2 is FQGNSA. V gave up 4 bases and J gave up 7 bases; unmatched junction bases: 6. This CDR3 contains 14 residues. CDR3: CASSSRTGNQPQHF. The CDR3 DNA is TGTGCCAGCAGCTCGAGGACAGGGAACCAGCCCCAGCATTTT.

This clonotype was detected only a few times. The chain links TRBV18 to TRBJ2-5, with D perhaps TRBD2 (5 bases). The CDR3 totals 13 residues. Germline CDR1 reads KGHSH; CDR2 reads LQKENI. The ends were cut back, 3 bases at V and 5 bases at J, with 10 bases in the middle. Here the CDR3 DNA reads TGTGCCAGCTCACCTAGCGTGGTGGAGACCCAGTACTTC. It yields the protein CASSPSVVETQYF.

The chain employs TRBV7-2 and TRBJ2-2; D perhaps matches TRBD1 (5 bases). The CDR3 has 16 amino acids. V was clipped by 6 bases and J by 4 bases, with 18 bases between them. Germline-derived CDR1 and CDR2 are SGHTA and FQGNSA. CDR3 DNA sequence: TGTGCCAGCAGTTCCAGGGCCTCTTCATCCACCGGGGAGCTGTTTTTT. Translating it yields CASSSRASSSTGELFF.

The chain carries TRBV20-1 and TRBJ1-5; a weak D match, TRBD1 (6 bases). The V end was cut by 6 bases, the J end by 7 bases, with 16 bases between. Looked up from germline, CDR1 is DFQATT and CDR2 is SNEGSKA (reference sequence). The CDR3 spans 13 residues. CDR3 nucleotides: TGCAGTGCCATTTCGACAGGCCGGCAGCCCCAGCATTTT. Protein: CSAISTGRQPQHF.